This entry lists 27 T cell receptor beta chains sequenced from one sample in a study of shared clonotypes between healthy human individuals. It was CD45RO-negative cells, positively selected for CCR7, that made up naive CD8 cells, with terminally differentiated effector memory CD45RA+ cells excluded. The assay was immunoSEQ multiplex PCR, and TCRdb's table has in-frame clones only and misses some. The sample includes around 700,000 clones, under 95% seen only once; the top ten take nearly 25%. Specimen: naive CD8+ T cells sorted from blood. Source of these receptors: a man under 40 in good health.

This sequence joins TRBV11-2 and TRBJ2-7; 8 bases align to TRBD2. The CDR3 length is 15 residues. V lost 6 bases to trimming and J lost 2 bases; unmatched junction nucleotides: 9. CDR1 is SGHAT, CDR2 FQNNGV, per germline. Written as DNA, the CDR3 is TGTGCCAGCAGTTTGACTAGCGATTCAACCTACGAGCAGTACTTC. Translation: CASSLTSDSTYEQYF.

This chain links TRBV11-2 with TRBJ2-1; D remains unclear. The V and J ends lost 5 bases and 6 bases respectively, with 8 bases between them. CDR3 size: 12 residues. In germline, CDR1 is SGHAT, CDR2 FQNNGV. In nucleotides, the CDR3 is TGTGCCAGCAGCCCGACGGGCAATGAGCAGTTCTTC. Translated, it gives CASSPTGNEQFF.

This sequence joins TRBV28 and TRBJ2-3, with 8 bases that match TRBD2. Germline V gene lookup returns CDR1 MDHEN and CDR2 SYDVKM. J lost 1 base, V lost 3 bases, and 3 bases had no gene match. The CDR3 runs to 15 residues. The CDR3 spells CASSFGAGGTDTQYF. The CDR3 DNA sequence: TGTGCCAGCAGTTTCGGAGCGGGAGGCACAGATACGCAGTATTTT.

The genes are TRBV6-5 and TRBJ2-1; 9 bases map to TRBD2. The germline V gene has CDR1 MNHEY and CDR2 SVGAGI. V lost 6 bases to trimming and J lost 9 bases; unmatched junction nucleotides: 12. The CDR3 consists of 15 residues. CDR3 region: CASSRVPGLAAEQFF. The CDR3 DNA sequence: TGTGCCAGCAGCCGTGTCCCGGGACTAGCTGCTGAGCAGTTCTTC.

This rearrangement joins TRBV5-8 to TRBJ1-5, with TRBD1 as a possible D gene (5 bases). CDR1 SGHTS and CDR2 YDEGEE come from the germline V gene. The CDR3 runs to 13 residues. The V end lost 1 base, the J end lost 11 bases, and 13 bases lay between the germline ends. The DNA of the CDR3 is TGTGCCAGCAGCTTGACAGGCCGCCACGCCCAGCATTTT. Protein: CASSLTGRHAQHF.

The rearrangement uses TRBV5-1 and TRBJ2-7; D unclear. V gave up 6 bases and J gave up 0 bases, with 7 bases separating them. This CDR3 has 12 residues. Germline lookup yields CDR1 SGHRS and CDR2 YFSETQ. DNA of the CDR3: TGCGCCAGCAACTCAAACTCCTACGAGCAGTACTTC. This gives the protein CASNSNSYEQYF.

V usage is TRBV9 and J usage is TRBJ2-7; 10 bases agree with TRBD1. This CDR3 has 16 residues. V lost 4 bases, J lost 3 bases, and 10 bases stayed unmatched. In germline, CDR1 is SGDLS, CDR2 YYNGEE. The chain's CDR3 is CASSPRTGTGDYEQYF. Here the CDR3 DNA reads TGTGCCAGCAGCCCACGGACCGGGACAGGGGACTACGAGCAGTACTTC.

This chain connects TRBV15 to TRBJ2-7, with 12 nucleotides matching TRBD2. The CDR3 consists of 17 residues. J was trimmed by 3 bases and V by 2 bases; bases with no gene match: 8. CDR1 is LNHNV and CDR2 is YYDKDF in the germline V gene (reference sequence). The CDR3 DNA reads as TGTGCCACCAGCAGAACATCTAGCGGGAGGGCGGACTACGAGCAGTACTTC. Translating it yields CATSRTSSGRADYEQYF.

The gene calls are TRBV30 and TRBJ2-3; D unresolved. This CDR3 contains 12 residues. Trimming left V 3 bases short and J 5 bases short, with 9 bases between. The germline V gene has CDR1 GTSNPN and CDR2 SVGIG (reference sequence). CDR3 sequence reads: CAWSKGGDTQYF. CDR3 bases: TGTGCCTGGAGCAAGGGCGGAGATACGCAGTATTTT.

V and J are TRBV7-9 and TRBJ2-1, with D unclear. The CDR3 has 15 amino acids. Germline V CDR1 and CDR2: SEHNR, FQNEAQ (reference sequence). Trimming left V 3 bases short and J 2 bases short, with 11 bases between. CDR3 sequence reads: CASSFGPGPYNEQFF. In nucleotides, the CDR3 is TGTGCCAGCAGCTTCGGACCGGGCCCCTACAATGAGCAGTTCTTC.

In the case of this clone: The junction and the germline gene differ at one end; a read error may be behind it. The chain links TRBV7-7 to TRBJ2-1, with D perhaps matching TRBD2 (5 bases). The CDR3 consists of 14 residues. CDR1 is SSHAT and CDR2 is FNYEAQ in the germline V gene (reference sequence). In DNA form, the CDR3 reads TGTGCTAGCAGCCCGAGAACTAGTTCACGCGAGCAGTTCTTC. As protein: CASSPRTSSREQFF.

The chain couples TRBV7-3 to TRBJ2-2; unclear D gene. Trimming removed 2 bases from V and 4 bases from J, with 8 bases in between. CDR3 length equals 14 residues. The germline gives CDR1 SGHTA, CDR2 FQGTGA. This chain's CDR3 is CASSLRASTGELFF. As DNA, the CDR3 is TGTGCCAGCAGCTTACGGGCGAGCACCGGGGAGCTGTTTTTT. The complete variable domain, with remaining parts taken from reference TRBV7-3 and TRBJ2-2, reads GAGVSQTPSNKVTEKGKYVELRCDPISGHTALYWYRQSLGQGPEFLIYFQGTGAADDSGLPNDRFFAVRPEGSVSTLKIQRTERGDSAVYLCASSLRASTGELFFGEGSRLTVL.

The chain has TRBV7-9 and TRBJ1-1, with TRBD1 matching over 10 bases. With 5 bases clipped from V and 3 bases from J, the junction kept 6 bases outside the gene matches. CDR1 and CDR2 from the germline V gene are SEHNR and FQNEAQ (reference sequence). The CDR3 contains 15 residues. CDR3 residues: CASSIDRGLDTEAFF. CDR3 sequence (DNA): TGTGCCAGCAGCATAGACAGGGGGCTGGACACTGAAGCTTTCTTT.

V gene TRBV7-9 combines with J gene TRBJ1-1, with 7 bases identical to TRBD1. Looked up from germline, CDR1 is SEHNR and CDR2 is FQNEAQ (reference sequence). This CDR3 has 14 residues. V gave up 5 bases and J gave up 4 bases; unmatched junction bases: 7. The CDR3 loop is CASSPPDRVTEAFF. The CDR3 bases are TGTGCCAGCAGCCCACCCGACAGGGTCACTGAAGCTTTCTTT. The complete variable domain, with remaining parts taken from reference TRBV7-9 and TRBJ1-1, reads DTGVSQNPRHKITKRGQNVTFRCDPISEHNRLYWYRQTLGQGPEFLTYFQNEAQLEKSRLLSDRFSAERPKGSFSTLEIQRTEQGDSAMYLCASSPPDRVTEAFFGQGTRLTVV.

This chain links TRBV4-1 with TRBJ1-5; D is uncertain. Trimming removed 4 bases from V and 0 bases from J, with 13 bases in between. The CDR3 length is 16 residues. CDR1 and CDR2 from the germline V gene are MGHRA and YSYEKL. CDR3 loop: CASSPYAGDSNQPQHF. CDR3 bases: TGCGCCAGCAGCCCATATGCTGGGGATAGCAATCAGCCCCAGCATTTT.

The genes are TRBV12-5 and TRBJ2-7; possibly TRBD1 for D (6 bases). The CDR3 consists of 15 residues. The V end was cut by 7 bases, the J end by 5 bases, with 21 bases between. From germline, CDR1 is LGHNT and CDR2 FRNRAP. CDR3 amino acids: CASVPPHRVRHEQYF. The CDR3 bases are TGTGCTAGTGTCCCGCCCCACAGGGTTCGGCACGAGCAGTACTTC.

This clone was recorded once. The chain carries TRBV9 and TRBJ2-2; TRBD1 matches 12 bases. The CDR3 loop spans 16 amino acids. Per germline, CDR1 SGDLS and CDR2 YYNGEE. V trimming: 4 bases; J trimming: 7 bases; junction bases outside the gene matches: 8. CDR3: CASSLRGQGADGELFF. CDR3 in DNA: TGTGCCAGCAGCCTCCGGGGACAGGGGGCGGACGGGGAGCTGTTTTTT.

The gene calls are TRBV15 and TRBJ2-4; 9 bases fit TRBD1. Germline assignment: CDR1 LNHNV and CDR2 YYDKDF (reference sequence). Trimming at V came to 6 bases and at J to 8 bases, leaving 8 bases not matched to a gene. The CDR3 runs to 14 residues. This chain's CDR3 is CATSGDRVGHIQYF. The CDR3 nucleotides read TGTGCCACCAGTGGGGACAGGGTTGGGCACATTCAGTACTTC.

This rearrangement joins TRBV7-8 to TRBJ2-7; D remains ambiguous. CDR3 length: 12 amino acids. Germline lookup yields CDR1 SGHVS and CDR2 FQNEAQ. V lost 3 bases and J lost 4, with 7 bases in between. The CDR3 protein is CASSLGVYEQYF. The CDR3 bases are TGTGCCAGCAGCTTGGGCGTTTACGAGCAGTACTTC.

The chain combines TRBV30 with TRBJ1-5; D is unresolved. Deletions cut 2 bases from V and 4 bases from J, with 6 bases between. Germline V lookup: CDR1 GTSNPN, CDR2 SVGIG (reference sequence). CDR3 length: 12 residues. CDR3 DNA: TGTGCCTGGAGTTCGGGAAATCAGCCCCAGCATTTT. It translates to CAWSSGNQPQHF.

This clone was counted a single time. V usage is TRBV11-2 and J usage is TRBJ2-1, with 16 bases that match TRBD2. Germline CDR1 reads SGHAT; CDR2 reads FQNNGV. V lost 4 bases to trimming and J lost 2 bases; unmatched junction nucleotides: 5. The CDR3 consists of 18 residues. The CDR3 DNA sequence: TGTGCCAGCAGCTCCCCGGGACTAGCGGGAGGGGCCTACAATGAGCAGTTCTTC. Its protein is CASSSPGLAGGAYNEQFF.

V usage is TRBV7-9 and J usage is TRBJ2-7; no firm D call. The germline V gene has CDR1 SEHNR and CDR2 FQNEAQ (reference sequence). The germline V and J ends were trimmed by 5 bases and 2 bases, with 16 bases remaining between them. This CDR3 contains 15 residues. The CDR3 DNA reads as TGTGCCAGCAGCCCACCACCCCCTAGGACCTACGAGCAGTACTTC. This gives the protein CASSPPPPRTYEQYF.

This clone was detected only once. The rearrangement uses TRBV9 and TRBJ2-1, with 8 bases lining up with TRBD1. Germline loops: CDR1 SGDLS, CDR2 YYNGEE. With V trimmed by 0 bases and J by 5 bases, 4 bases remained unmatched. The CDR3 sequence is 15 residues long. The CDR3 region has the DNA TGTGCCAGCAGCGTAGGACAGGGGTCTGACAATGAGCAGTTCTTC. Encoded protein: CASSVGQGSDNEQFF.

The J gene is TRBJ2-1, the V gene TRBV6-5, with D tentatively TRBD1 or TRBD2 (5 bases each). Germline CDR1 reads MNHEY; CDR2 reads SVGAGI. The CDR3 totals 14 residues. The germline V and J ends were trimmed by 4 bases and 3 bases, with 10 bases remaining between them. The CDR3 DNA reads TGTGCCAGCAGTTGGGGGATACGCTACAATGAGCAGTTCTTC. It translates to CASSWGIRYNEQFF.

This clone turned up a few times. V is TRBV5-1 and J is TRBJ1-3; D may be TRBD1 (5 bases). V lost 8 bases, J lost 2 bases, and 14 bases lay in between. There are 14 residues in the CDR3. CDR1 and CDR2 from the germline V gene are SGHRS and YFSETQ. The CDR3: CARDQGGAGNTIYF. CDR3 in DNA: TGCGCCAGGGATCAGGGAGGGGCTGGAAACACCATATATTTT.

The chain recombines TRBV28 with TRBJ2-7; 9 bases agree with TRBD1. The length of the CDR3 is 12 residues. The germline V gene has CDR1 MDHEN and CDR2 SYDVKM. The V gene end was trimmed by 6 bases and the J gene end by 6 bases; junction bases not matched to a gene: 3. This CDR3 is CASRTTGGEQYF. The CDR3 nucleotides read TGTGCCAGCAGAACGACAGGGGGCGAGCAGTACTTC.

The rearrangement joins TRBV7-9 to TRBJ2-1; 10 nucleotides agree with TRBD2. The CDR3 loop spans 16 amino acids. Per the germline V gene, CDR1 is SEHNR and CDR2 is FQNEAQ (reference sequence). The V gene end was trimmed by 5 bases and the J gene end by 1 base; junction bases not matched to a gene: 5. The CDR3, as DNA: TGTGCCAGCAGCCCTAGCGGGGGCCCTTCCTACAATGAGCAGTTCTTC. Translating gives CASSPSGGPSYNEQFF.